This T cell receptor beta chain appears in the sequencing data of a study of shared clonotypes between healthy human individuals. The study, taken as a whole, reports: Few donors restricted represented genetic and exposure-history diversity.

A remark on this clone: No antigen is known for it.

Produced via immunoSEQ multiplex PCR; TCRdb's table is partial and in-frame only. The sample has some 530,000 clones; more than 65% are singletons. Germline values: CDR1 SGDLS, CDR2 YYNGEE. CDR3 size: 13 residues. The V gene lost 5 bases and the J gene lost 5 bases, with 11 bases spanning the gap. This sequence joins TRBV9 and TRBJ2-1; the D gene is possibly TRBD1 (6 bases). This TCR came from a woman aged 40 to 55 in good health. Some clones in this sample may be carry-over from other donors' samples. Sample: PBMCs. CDR3 sequence (DNA): TGTGCCAGCAGTAGGGACACAGACAATGAGCAGTTCTTC. Amino acid sequence: CASSRDTDNEQFF.